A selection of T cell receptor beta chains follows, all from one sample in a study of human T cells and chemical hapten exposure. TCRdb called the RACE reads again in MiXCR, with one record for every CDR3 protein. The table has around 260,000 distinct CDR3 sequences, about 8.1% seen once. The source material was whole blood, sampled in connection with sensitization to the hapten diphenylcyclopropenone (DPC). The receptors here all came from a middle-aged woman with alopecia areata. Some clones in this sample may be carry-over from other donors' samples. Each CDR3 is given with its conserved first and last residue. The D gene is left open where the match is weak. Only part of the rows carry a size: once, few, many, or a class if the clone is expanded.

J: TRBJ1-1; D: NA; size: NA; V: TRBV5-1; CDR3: CASSFEGGDEAFF; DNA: TGCGCCAGCAGCTTCGAGGGTGGTGATGAAGCTTTCTTT
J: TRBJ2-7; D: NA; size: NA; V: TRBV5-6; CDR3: CASSPRLRGVYEQYF; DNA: TGTGCCAGCAGCCCAAGGTTGCGGGGTGTTTACGAGCAGTACTTC
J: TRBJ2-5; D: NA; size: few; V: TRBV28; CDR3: CASSRPKDRYQETQYF; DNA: TGTGCCAGCAGTCGGCCCAAGGACCGTTACCAAGAGACCCAGTACTTC
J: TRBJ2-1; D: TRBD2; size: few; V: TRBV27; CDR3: CASSLGLAGVEQFF; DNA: TGTGCCAGCAGCCTGGGACTAGCGGGAGTTGAGCAGTTCTTC
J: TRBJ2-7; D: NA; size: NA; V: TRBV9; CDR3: CASSVVGNYEQYF; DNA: TGTGCCAGCAGCGTAGTGGGGAACTACGAGCAGTACTTC
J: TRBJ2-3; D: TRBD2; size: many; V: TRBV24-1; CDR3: CATSETSLAGTHTDTQYF; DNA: TGTGCCACCAGTGAGACCTCCCTAGCGGGAACGCACACAGATACGCAGTATTTT
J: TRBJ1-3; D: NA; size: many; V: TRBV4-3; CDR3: CASSQGVGISGNTIYF; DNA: TGCGCCAGCAGCCAAGGGGTTGGGATCTCTGGAAACACCATATATTTT
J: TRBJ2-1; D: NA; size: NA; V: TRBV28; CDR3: CASTWGSWLLGEQFF; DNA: TGTGCCAGCACTTGGGGGAGTTGGTTGCTGGGTGAGCAGTTCTTC
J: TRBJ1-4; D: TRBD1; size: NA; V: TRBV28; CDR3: CASNLPGQGREELFF; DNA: TGTGCCAGCAACCTTCCGGGACAGGGTCGGGAAGAACTGTTTTTT
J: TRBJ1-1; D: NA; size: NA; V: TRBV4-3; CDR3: CASSQDLVEDSSRFDEAFF; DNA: TGCGCCAGCAGCCAAGATCTCGTAGAGGACAGCTCCCGGTTTGATGAAGCTTTCTTT
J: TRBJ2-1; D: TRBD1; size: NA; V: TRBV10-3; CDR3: CAISAETGNNNEQFF; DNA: TGTGCCATCAGTGCCGAGACAGGGAATAACAATGAGCAGTTCTTC
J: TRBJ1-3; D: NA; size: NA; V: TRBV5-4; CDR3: CASSWKMDPNTIYF; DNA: TGTGCCAGCAGCTGGAAGATGGACCCCAACACCATATATTTT
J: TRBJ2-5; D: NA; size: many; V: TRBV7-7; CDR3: CASSLNSLETQYF; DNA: TGTGCTAGCAGCTTAAACAGCCTAGAGACCCAGTACTTC
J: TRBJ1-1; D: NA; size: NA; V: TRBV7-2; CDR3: CASSLGPWGDTEAFF; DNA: TGTGCCAGCAGCTTAGGACCCTGGGGCGACACTGAAGCTTTCTTT
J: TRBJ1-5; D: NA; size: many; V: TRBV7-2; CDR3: CASSAAENQPQHF; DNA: TGTGCCAGCAGTGCAGCCGAAAATCAGCCCCAGCATTTT
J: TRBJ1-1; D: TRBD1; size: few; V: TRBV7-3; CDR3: CASSLIGQGYTEAFF; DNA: TGTGCCAGCAGCTTAATAGGACAGGGGTATACTGAAGCTTTCTTT
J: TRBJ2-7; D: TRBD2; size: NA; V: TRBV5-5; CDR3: CASSFVAGPSYEQYF; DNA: TGTGCCAGCAGCTTTGTAGCGGGCCCTTCCTACGAGCAGTACTTC
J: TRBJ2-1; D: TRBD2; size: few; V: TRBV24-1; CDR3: CATSDSQLAGRYNEQFF; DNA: TGTGCCACCAGTGATTCGCAACTAGCGGGAAGGTACAATGAGCAGTTCTTC
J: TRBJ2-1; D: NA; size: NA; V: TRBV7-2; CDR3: CASSRSDSPQVF; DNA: TGTGCCAGCAGCCGTTCGGACTCCCCACAGGTCTTC
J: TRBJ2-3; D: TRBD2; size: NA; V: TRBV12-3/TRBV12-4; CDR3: CASSFLAGDTQYF; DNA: TGTGCCAGCAGTTTCCTAGCGGGAGATACGCAGTATTTT
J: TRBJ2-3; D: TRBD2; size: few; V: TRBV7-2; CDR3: CASSLVLAGDTQYF; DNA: TGTGCCAGCAGCTTAGTGCTAGCGGGGGATACGCAGTATTTT
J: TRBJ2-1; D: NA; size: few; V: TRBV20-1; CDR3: CSARVQDFKTISYNEQFF; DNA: TGCAGTGCTAGAGTACAGGACTTTAAGACTATCTCCTACAATGAGCAGTTCTTC
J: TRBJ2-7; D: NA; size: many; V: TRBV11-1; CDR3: CASSFFGGEQYF; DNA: TGTGCCAGCAGCTTTTTCGGCGGGGAGCAGTACTTC
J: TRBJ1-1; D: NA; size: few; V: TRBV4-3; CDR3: CASSQQVLNTEAFF; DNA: TGCGCCAGCAGCCAACAGGTCCTAAACACTGAAGCTTTCTTT
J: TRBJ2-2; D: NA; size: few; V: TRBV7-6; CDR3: CASSLVSDSNTGELFF; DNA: TGTGCCAGCAGCTTAGTCTCCGACAGCAACACCGGGGAGCTGTTTTTT
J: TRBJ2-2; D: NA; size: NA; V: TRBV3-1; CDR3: CASSQRGASTGELFF; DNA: TGTGCCAGCAGCCAAAGAGGGGCTAGCACCGGGGAGCTGTTTTTT
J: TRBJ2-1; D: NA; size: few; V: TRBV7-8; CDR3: CASSLFGGTNEQFF; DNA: TGTGCCAGCAGCTTATTTGGCGGGACCAATGAGCAGTTCTTC
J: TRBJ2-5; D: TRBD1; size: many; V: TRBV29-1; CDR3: CSVLGTEDQETQYF; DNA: TGCAGCGTTCTCGGGACAGAAGACCAAGAGACCCAGTACTTC
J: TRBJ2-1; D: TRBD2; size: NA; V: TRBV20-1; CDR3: CSATSGRAPGNEQFF; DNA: TGCAGTGCAACGAGCGGGAGGGCCCCGGGGAATGAGCAGTTCTTC
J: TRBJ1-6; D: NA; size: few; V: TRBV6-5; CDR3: CASRDRADSPLHF; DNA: TGTGCCAGCAGAGACCGGGCCGATTCACCCCTCCACTTT
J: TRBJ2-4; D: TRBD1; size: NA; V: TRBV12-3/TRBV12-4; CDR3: CASSPDREAKNIQYF; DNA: TGTGCCAGCAGTCCAGACAGGGAAGCCAAAAACATTCAGTACTTC
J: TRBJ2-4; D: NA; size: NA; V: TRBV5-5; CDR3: CASSLTVAKNIQYF; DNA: TGTGCCAGCAGCTTGACAGTAGCCAAAAACATTCAGTACTTC
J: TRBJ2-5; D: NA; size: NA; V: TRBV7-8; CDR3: CASSPLTRGAGWTQYF; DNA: TGTGCCAGCAGCCCTTTGACTAGGGGGGCGGGGTGGACCCAGTACTTC
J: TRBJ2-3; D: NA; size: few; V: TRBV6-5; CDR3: CASGYRSSGTDTQYF; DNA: TGTGCCAGCGGTTACCGTTCCAGCGGCACAGATACGCAGTATTTT
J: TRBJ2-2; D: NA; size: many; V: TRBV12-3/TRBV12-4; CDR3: CASSPGGGNTGELFF; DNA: TGTGCCAGCAGCCCAGGAGGGGGTAACACCGGGGAGCTGTTTTTT
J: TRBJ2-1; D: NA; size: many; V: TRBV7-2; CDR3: CASSLAPSAGAYNEQFF; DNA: TGTGCCAGCAGCTTAGCGCCGTCGGCGGGCGCCTACAATGAGCAGTTCTTC
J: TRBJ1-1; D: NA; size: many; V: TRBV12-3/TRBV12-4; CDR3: CASTRQQNTEAFF; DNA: TGTGCCAGCACCAGACAGCAGAACACTGAAGCTTTCTTT
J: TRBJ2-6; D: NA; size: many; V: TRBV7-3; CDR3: CASSSPTGANVLTF; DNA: TGTGCCAGCAGCTCCCCGACTGGGGCCAACGTCCTGACTTTC
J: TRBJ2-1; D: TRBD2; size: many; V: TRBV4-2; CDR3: CASSQEGLAGGNEQFF; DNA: TGTGCCAGCAGCCAAGAGGGACTAGCGGGAGGAAATGAGCAGTTCTTC
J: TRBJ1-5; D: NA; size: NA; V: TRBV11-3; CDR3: CASSSQWANCQPQHF; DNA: TGTGCCAGCAGCTCCCAATGGGCTAATTGTCAGCCCCAGCATTTT
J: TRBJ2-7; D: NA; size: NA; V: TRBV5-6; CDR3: CASSKRLVTSEQYF; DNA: TGTGCCAGCAGCAAACGACTGGTTACCAGCGAGCAGTACTTC
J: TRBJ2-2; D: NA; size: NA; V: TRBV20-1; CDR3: CSARDWRGRTGELFF; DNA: TGCAGTGCTAGAGATTGGCGTGGCCGAACCGGGGAGCTGTTTTTT
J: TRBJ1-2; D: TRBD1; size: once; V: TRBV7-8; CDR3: CAGSPRTGGGGYTF; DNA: TGTGCCGGCAGCCCCCGGACAGGGGGAGGCGGCTACACCTTC
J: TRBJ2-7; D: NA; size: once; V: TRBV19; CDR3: CASSIRDAPPYEQYF; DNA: TGTGCCAGTAGTATTCGGGACGCCCCGCCCTACGAGCAGTACTTC
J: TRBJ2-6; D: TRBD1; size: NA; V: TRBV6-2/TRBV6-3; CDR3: CASTFDRVGANVLTF; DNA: TGTGCCAGCACCTTCGACAGGGTCGGGGCCAACGTCCTGACTTTC
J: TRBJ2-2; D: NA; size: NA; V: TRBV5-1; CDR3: CANNPILGRGGELFF; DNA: TGCGCCAACAACCCCATACTAGGGCGAGGCGGGGAGCTGTTTTTT
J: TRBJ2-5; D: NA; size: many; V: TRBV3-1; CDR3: CATAATGSAETQYF; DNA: TGTGCCACCGCAGCCACAGGGTCGGCGGAGACCCAGTACTTC
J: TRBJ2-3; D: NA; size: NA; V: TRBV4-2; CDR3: CASSLVVGRGYTDTQYF; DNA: TGTGCCAGCAGCCTGGTAGTGGGGAGAGGGTACACAGATACGCAGTATTTT
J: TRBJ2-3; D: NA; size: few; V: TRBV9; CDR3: CASSPSGRASDTQYF; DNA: TGTGCCAGCAGCCCTTCAGGGAGAGCCTCAGATACGCAGTATTTT
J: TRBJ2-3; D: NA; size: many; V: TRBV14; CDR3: CASSQVGDTQYF; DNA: TGTGCCAGCAGCCAAGTGGGAGATACGCAGTATTTT
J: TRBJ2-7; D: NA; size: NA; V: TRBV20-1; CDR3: CSASLPSYEQYF; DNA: TGCAGTGCTAGTCTTCCGTCCTACGAGCAGTACTTC
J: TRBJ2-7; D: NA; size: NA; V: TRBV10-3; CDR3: CAISARSLGEQYF; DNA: TGTGCCATCAGTGCCCGGTCCCTCGGGGAGCAGTACTTC
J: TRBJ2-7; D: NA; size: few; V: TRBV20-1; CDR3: CSARDPTRYEQYF; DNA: TGCAGTGCTAGGGATCCCACTAGATACGAGCAGTACTTC
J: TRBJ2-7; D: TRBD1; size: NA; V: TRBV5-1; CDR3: CASSPGDSVYEQYF; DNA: TGCGCCAGCAGCCCCGGGGACAGCGTCTACGAGCAGTACTTC
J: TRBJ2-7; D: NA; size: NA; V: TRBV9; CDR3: CASSVGDGNYEQYF; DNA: TGTGCCAGCAGCGTGGGGGACGGCAACTACGAGCAGTACTTC
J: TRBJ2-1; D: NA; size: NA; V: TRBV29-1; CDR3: CSVEGGGGGSSYNEQFF; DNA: TGCAGCGTTGAGGGGGGAGGCGGCGGGTCCTCCTACAATGAGCAGTTCTTC
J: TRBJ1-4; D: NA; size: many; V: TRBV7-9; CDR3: CASSFGGREKLFF; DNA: TGTGCCAGCAGCTTTGGAGGTCGTGAAAAACTGTTTTTT
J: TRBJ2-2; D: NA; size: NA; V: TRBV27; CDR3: CASSFLGTGTGELFF; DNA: TGTGCCAGCAGTTTTTTGGGAACCGGCACCGGGGAGCTGTTTTTT
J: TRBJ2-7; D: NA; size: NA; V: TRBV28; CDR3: CASSLLGASSSYEQYF; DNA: TGTGCCAGCAGTTTATTGGGGGCCTCAAGCTCCTACGAGCAGTACTTC
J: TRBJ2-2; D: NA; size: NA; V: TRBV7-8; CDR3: CASSLLWSTGELFF; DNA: TGTGCCAGCAGCTTACTCTGGAGTACCGGGGAGCTGTTTTTT